The rows below give T cell receptor beta chains drawn from one sample of a study of blood T cells in healthy people across ages. TCRdb independently ran MiXCR on the 5' RACE reads; one entry per CDR3 protein. Here the sample spans about a million distinct CDR3 sequences, 51% being singletons. The material sequenced was blood. These receptors originate from an older woman in good health. The conserved cysteine and the conserved F or W are not part of the CDR3 here.

cdr3_aa j_call v_call
SGSQGSNQPQH TRBJ1-5 TRBV29-1
ASSSPRSGGGADTQY TRBJ2-3 TRBV5-1
ASSRGLLTDTQY TRBJ2-3 TRBV6-5
ASSPQYNQPQH TRBJ1-5 TRBV6-6
ASSQLSSSANTEAF TRBJ1-1 TRBV3-1
ASSSNLAGREVEQY TRBJ2-7 TRBV5-1
SARDGTYGYT TRBJ1-2 TRBV20-1
ASTVGAVNTGELF TRBJ2-2 TRBV7-9
SASVLSSSTSNEQF TRBJ2-1 TRBV20-1
ASRPQLAGGLGTQY TRBJ2-5 TRBV28
ASSPPHGRGEQF TRBJ2-1 TRBV7-9
ASRAPNTGELF TRBJ2-2 TRBV6-2/TRBV6-3
ASSPGGYNQPQH TRBJ1-5 TRBV12-3/TRBV12-4
ASSFYGSSYNSPLH TRBJ1-6 TRBV28
ASSLDWRAPLNGKLF TRBJ1-4 TRBV7-6
ASSYSGHSEQY TRBJ2-4 TRBV6-2/TRBV6-3